This entry lists 14 T cell receptor beta chains sequenced from one sample in a study of metastatic and nonmetastatic thyroid tumors. Using MiXCR, TCRdb reanalyzed the PCR reads. The sample includes over 20,000 clones, about a sixth seen only once; the top ten take around a fifth. No patient received treatment before thyroid surgery. Sequencing input: blood. These receptors all stem from a female donor with papillary thyroid cancer or a benign thyroid nodule (not recorded which). Some clones in this sample may be carry-over from other donors' samples.

This clone was recorded at least ten times. V usage is TRBV25-1 and J usage is TRBJ2-3; 9 bases agree with TRBD1. The V segment lost 3 bases and the J segment 1 base; nucleotides outside the gene matches: 29. The CDR3 sequence is 24 residues long. Germline CDR1 MGHDK, CDR2 SYGVNS. Here the CDR3 reads CASSDGGGTGGSLYLAYGTDTQYF. In DNA, the CDR3 is TGTGCCAGCAGTGACGGAGGTGGAACAGGGGGCTCCCTCTACTTAGCTTACGGCACAGATACGCAGTATTTT.

There are many counts of this clone. The V and J genes are TRBV7-3 and TRBJ2-1; possible D gene TRBD2, 6 bases. Germline CDR1 is SGHTA and CDR2 is FQGTGA. CDR3 length equals 15 residues. Deletions cut 2 bases from V and 10 bases from J, with 18 bases between. The CDR3 DNA follows: TGTGCCAGCAGCTTAGCACTAGCAGGGCAGCCGGAGCAGTTCTTC. Its protein is CASSLALAGQPEQFF.

This clone has ten or more counts. The chain carries TRBV10-1 and TRBJ1-1, with 7 bases identical to TRBD1. This CDR3 region has 15 residues. Germline assignment: CDR1 WNHNN and CDR2 SYGVQD (reference sequence). Trimming took 4 bases from V and 1 from J; bases not matched to a gene: 6. In DNA form, the CDR3 reads TGCGCCAGCAGTGGGTTGACAGGGCCGAACACTGAAGCTTTCTTT. Encoded protein: CASSGLTGPNTEAFF.

The table lists this clone with a few counts. The rearrangement links TRBV30 to TRBJ2-1; D not certain. Trimming left V 0 bases short and J 4 bases short, with 7 bases between. Germline V gene lookup returns CDR1 GTSNPN and CDR2 SVGIG (reference sequence). The CDR3 runs 13 residues. CDR3 region: CAWSVTGYNEQFF. CDR3 nucleotides: TGTGCCTGGAGTGTAACCGGGTACAATGAGCAGTTCTTC.

This clone was picked up many times. The chain uses TRBV12-3 or TRBV12-4 and TRBJ1-5; D unresolved. The CDR3 is made up of 15 amino acids. Trimming removed 5 bases from V and 3 bases from J, with 14 bases in between. Here the CDR3 DNA reads TGTGCCAGCAGTATGCAGGCGGGAGTCAATCAGCCCCAGCATTTT. Its translation is CASSMQAGVNQPQHF.

This clone was picked up many times. Other nucleotide sequences from this sample produce the same CDR3. For the CDR3, the DNA is TGTGCCAGCTCCTGGACGCCCGGGGACTTGGGGGCTTTCTTT. Its protein is CASSWTPGDLGAFF. This rearrangement joins TRBV19 to TRBJ1-1; a weak D match, TRBD1 (5 bases). Germline lookup yields CDR1 LNHDA and CDR2 SQIVND (reference sequence). With 9 bases removed from V and 11 bases from J, the gap between germline ends came to 25 bases. There are 14 residues in the CDR3.

This clone appeared a few times. The rearrangement links TRBV28 to TRBJ2-3; possible D gene TRBD2, 5 bases. Between the trimmed V and J ends, which lost 5 bases and 2 bases, there was a span of 17 bases. CDR3 size: 16 residues. Germline V lookup: CDR1 MDHEN, CDR2 SYDVKM. As DNA, the CDR3 is TGTGCCAGCAGTCCCCTTGGAGCGGTCTACACAGATACGCAGTATTTT. Its protein is CASSPLGAVYTDTQYF.

This clone was recorded at least ten times. The gene calls are TRBV7-9 and TRBJ2-5; TRBD1 is a possible D gene (5 bases). Looked up from germline, CDR1 is SEHNR and CDR2 is FQNEAQ (reference sequence). Deletions cut 1 base from V and 2 bases from J, with 11 bases between. The CDR3 has 15 amino acids. CDR3 loop: CASSLGAGPQETQYF. Here the CDR3 DNA reads TGTGCCAGCAGCTTAGGAGCAGGGCCACAAGAGACCCAGTACTTC.

In this sample, this clone turned up many times. The V gene is TRBV7-9, the J gene TRBJ1-4; a possible D gene is TRBD1 (5 bases). The length of the CDR3 is 15 residues. V lost 5 bases and J 0 bases, leaving 10 bases between the germline ends. Germline assignment: CDR1 SEHNR and CDR2 FQNEAQ (reference sequence). The CDR3: CASSDQGATNEKLFF. CDR3 in DNA: TGTGCCAGCAGCGACCAGGGTGCAACTAATGAAAAACTGTTTTTT.

Many counts were recorded for this clone. The gene calls are TRBV19 and TRBJ1-2; D perhaps matches TRBD1 (6 bases). The germline V gene has CDR1 LNHDA and CDR2 SQIVND (reference sequence). CDR3 length: 16 residues. Between the trimmed V and J ends, which lost 5 bases and 5 bases, there was a span of 21 bases. In DNA form, the CDR3 reads TGTGCCAGTAGTCCCGAAATGTCAAGAGGGGGTTATGGCTACACCTTC. This gives the protein CASSPEMSRGGYGYTF.

This chain joins TRBV15 and TRBJ2-7; 13 nucleotides match TRBD2. Losses at the gene ends were 4 bases for V and 7 bases for J; bases not matched to a gene: 7. The CDR3 loop spans 15 amino acids. CDR1 LNHNV and CDR2 YYDKDF come from the germline V gene (reference sequence). The chain's CDR3 is CATSTGLAGAGEQYF. The CDR3 coding sequence is TGTGCCACCAGCACCGGACTAGCGGGAGCTGGTGAGCAGTACTTC.

This clone is labeled medium-sized (0.01 to 0.1%). The chain carries TRBV27 and TRBJ1-2, with D perhaps TRBD1 (5 bases). This CDR3 has 14 residues. V shed 3 bases and J shed 5 bases, with 13 bases lying between them. Germline V gives CDR1 MNHEY, CDR2 SMNVEV (reference sequence). CDR3 nucleotides: TGTGCCAGCAGTTTGGCAGGGTGGGGGTATGGCTACACCTTC. Translated: CASSLAGWGYGYTF.

Sample share makes this clone medium-sized. The chain uses TRBV28 and TRBJ1-4, with D possibly matching TRBD1 (6 bases). Germline CDR1 and CDR2: MDHEN and SYDVKM. Deletions cut 6 bases from V and 0 bases from J, with 14 bases between. The length of the CDR3 is 16 residues. The CDR3 loop is CASSLWGGSTNEKLFF. In DNA form, the CDR3 reads TGTGCCAGCAGCCTGTGGGGGGGCTCAACTAATGAAAAACTGTTTTTT.

The rearrangement uses TRBV5-1 and TRBJ2-1; D is undetermined. The CDR3 is 14 amino acids. Germline CDR1 and CDR2: SGHRS and YFSETQ. V gave up 0 bases and J gave up 7 bases, with 11 bases separating them. The CDR3 is CASSLDVGFNEQFF. CDR3 DNA: TGCGCCAGCAGCTTGGATGTCGGTTTTAATGAGCAGTTCTTC.